One and the same sample provided the 31 T cell receptor beta chains below, sequenced in a study of T-cell memory formation after mild COVID-19 (dated by TCRdb to 2020 to 2022). The library was prepared using 5' RACE. TCRdb lists the instrument as Illumina NovaSeq 6000. The raw public reads went through TCRdb reprocessing: fastp at Q25, MiXCR clone calling, in-frame beta chains kept. Each record represents a unique CDR3 protein, reported with the most common genes and DNA among its rows. This sample is represented by 34,000 or so distinct CDR3 sequences; 7% to 8% of them were singletons. The biggest ten clones account for approximately 28% of the sample. The specimen was PBMCs or a T cell subset sorted from them (not recorded which). The source of these receptors is a man younger than 35 who had mild COVID-19 (a few samples of this study predate the infection). The sample titles of this study are shuffled in the database, so cell type and time point are left out; the donor was told from shared clones.

Many counts were recorded for this clonotype. The chain is built from TRBV4-2 and TRBJ1-1; 8 bases match TRBD1. The V and J ends lost 1 base and 4 bases, in that order; junction bases with no gene match: 2. The CDR3 loop spans 14 amino acids. Germline V gene lookup returns CDR1 LGHNA and CDR2 YNFKEQ. The DNA of the CDR3 is TGTGCCAGCAGCCAAGGACAGGGGCCCACTGAAGCTTTCTTT. Protein: CASSQGQGPTEAFF.

This clonotype came up a few times. This chain links TRBV6-5 with TRBJ2-2; maybe TRBD2 (5 bases). CDR1 is MNHEY, CDR2 SVGAGI, per germline. The length of the CDR3 is 15 residues. Trimming stripped 2 bases from V and 4 bases from J, with 11 bases between. CDR3 protein: CASSYTGVGTGELFF. DNA of the CDR3: TGTGCCAGCAGTTACACCGGGGTGGGCACCGGGGAGCTGTTTTTT.

The rearrangement links TRBV7-2 to TRBJ2-5; unclear D gene. The length of the CDR3 is 15 residues. Trimming pared 2 bases from V and 2 bases from J, leaving 12 bases between. The germline V gene has CDR1 SGHTA and CDR2 FQGNSA. CDR3 coding DNA: TGTGCCAGCAGCTTAAATAGCTCTCCGCAAGAGACCCAGTACTTC. Protein: CASSLNSSPQETQYF.

This clonotype has a count of ten or more. The rearrangement links TRBV10-1 to TRBJ2-1; D unresolved. The CDR3 has 16 amino acids. Trimming shortened V by 7 bases and J by 2 bases, and 18 bases separated the two germline ends. From germline, CDR1 is WNHNN and CDR2 SYGVQD (reference sequence). The CDR3 bases are TGCGCCAGCATCAGAGTGATGGCGAGAACCTACAATGAGCAGTTCTTC. Protein sequence: CASIRVMARTYNEQFF.

V gene TRBV12-5 combines with J gene TRBJ1-2; no reliable D call. V was cut by 3 bases and J by 0 bases, with 32 bases left in between. The CDR3 is 22 residues long. Germline CDR1 is LGHNT and CDR2 is FRNRAP. The CDR3 is CASGFVAPRLPTHGGSNYGYTF. The CDR3, as DNA: TGTGCTAGTGGTTTTGTTGCCCCCCGATTGCCCACCCACGGCGGGTCTAACTATGGCTACACCTTC.

This clonotype occurred many times. The chain employs TRBV3-1 and TRBJ1-6; TRBD1 matches at 8 bases. The CDR3 runs to 16 residues. With V trimmed by 2 bases and J by 9 bases, 9 bases remained unmatched. The germline V gene has CDR1 LGHDT and CDR2 YNNKEL (reference sequence). Here the CDR3 DNA reads TGTGCCAGCAGCCAAATTTTAGGACAGGGAGGTTCACCCCTCCACTTT. Translated: CASSQILGQGGSPLHF.

There are many counts of this clonotype. The J gene is TRBJ1-5, the V gene TRBV7-9, with no clear D. Germline CDR1 reads SEHNR; CDR2 reads FQNEAQ (reference sequence). CDR3 length: 13 residues. Trimming shortened V by 4 bases and J by 3 bases, and 7 bases separated the two germline ends. The CDR3 protein is CASSWDFNQPQHF. CDR3 in DNA: TGTGCCAGCAGCTGGGATTTCAATCAGCCCCAGCATTTT.

The DNA of the CDR3 is TGTGCCAGCAGTGAAGGACAGTTCGAGTATTGGAATGAAAAACTGTTTTTT. This translates into CASSEGQFEYWNEKLFF. This rearrangement joins TRBV6-1 to TRBJ1-4, with TRBD1 as a possible D gene (5 bases). CDR3 size: 17 residues. Looked up from germline, CDR1 is MNHNS and CDR2 is SASEGT. With 1 base removed from V and 5 bases from J, the gap between germline ends came to 17 bases.

This clonotype has only a few counts. V gene TRBV7-6 combines with J gene TRBJ1-5; maybe TRBD1 (6 bases). This CDR3 comprises 16 residues. Germline CDR1 SGHVS, CDR2 FNYEAQ. Trimming removed 7 bases from V and 9 bases from J, with 25 bases in between. The CDR3 sequence is CASIWGARTLSRPQHF. CDR3 nucleotides: TGTGCCAGCATCTGGGGGGCTCGTACCCTCTCGAGGCCCCAGCATTTT.

This clonotype was recorded many times. The chain has TRBV5-1 and TRBJ2-7, with D possibly TRBD2 on 5 matching bases. CDR1 SGHRS and CDR2 YFSETQ come from the germline V gene. The CDR3 length is 14 residues. V was trimmed by 4 bases and J by 3 bases, leaving 14 bases between them. CDR3 sequence (DNA): TGCGCCAGCAGCCCCCCCGGACGGGACTACGAGCAGTACGTC. This translates into CASSPPGRDYEQYV.

Many counts were recorded for this clonotype. The rearrangement uses TRBV10-1 and TRBJ2-7, with no clear D. Deletions cut 6 bases from V and 2 bases from J, with 14 bases between. From germline, CDR1 is WNHNN and CDR2 SYGVQD (reference sequence). This CDR3 is built from 14 residues. The CDR3 DNA is TGCGCCAGCAGCCCGAGAGGCCCCCCCTACGAGCAGTACTTC. It encodes CASSPRGPPYEQYF.

This clonotype was seen ten or more times. V and J are TRBV7-6 and TRBJ2-3; a weak D match, TRBD1 (6 bases). The CDR3 loop spans 15 amino acids. V gave up 0 bases and J gave up 0 bases, with 7 bases separating them. Germline-derived CDR1 and CDR2 are SGHVS and FNYEAQ. The CDR3 spells CASSLAGASTDTQYF. DNA of the CDR3: TGTGCCAGCAGCTTAGCGGGGGCTAGCACAGATACGCAGTATTTT.

In its sample, this clonotype was seen many times. The chain links TRBV4-3 to TRBJ2-1; 9 bases map to TRBD1. There are 17 residues in the CDR3. Germline CDR1 is LGHNA and CDR2 is YSLEER. Germline trimming cut 3 bases from V and 3 bases from J; bases unmatched to any gene: 9. CDR3 in DNA: TGCGCCAGCAGCCACCCCACCCGACAGGGGGGCTACAATGAGCAGTTCTTC. This translates into CASSHPTRQGGYNEQFF.

At least ten counts were recorded for this clonotype. The chain has TRBV7-2 and TRBJ1-3; D might be TRBD1 (5 bases). V dropped 5 bases and J dropped 0 bases, with 14 bases sitting between them. Germline V lookup: CDR1 SGHTA, CDR2 FQGNSA. This CDR3 comprises 16 residues. CDR3 in amino acids: CASSPGTAISGNTIYF. The CDR3, as DNA: TGTGCCAGCAGCCCTGGGACGGCGATCTCTGGAAACACCATATATTTT.

This clonotype was seen repeatedly, ten times or more. The chain couples TRBV5-1 to TRBJ2-3; D perhaps matches TRBD2 (6 bases). From germline, CDR1 is SGHRS and CDR2 YFSETQ. The CDR3 consists of 12 residues. V was shortened by 7 bases and J by 3 bases, with 9 bases between the two germline ends. Written as DNA, the CDR3 is TGCGCCAGCCACGCGGGAACAGATACGCAGTATTTT. Translation: CASHAGTDTQYF.

This clonotype showed up many times. CDR3 in amino acids: CASSLSDTNQPQHF. The CDR3 DNA follows: TGTGCCAGCAGCTTATCAGATACCAATCAGCCCCAGCATTTT. The V and J genes are TRBV7-9 and TRBJ1-5; D gene unclear. The CDR3 runs to 14 residues. Germline V gene lookup returns CDR1 SEHNR and CDR2 FQNEAQ (reference sequence). The ends were cut back, 2 bases at V and 3 bases at J, with 8 bases in the middle.

This clonotype has at least ten counts. The CDR3 bases are TGTGCCAGCAGCTTTCTATTTCCCACAGGGGTCTTGCTTGCTTTCTTT. Its translation: CASSFLFPTGVLLAFF. V is TRBV7-9 and J is TRBJ1-1, with 7 positions matching TRBD1. The V segment lost 3 bases and the J segment 11 bases; nucleotides outside the gene matches: 18. CDR1 and CDR2 from the germline V gene are SEHNR and FQNEAQ (reference sequence). The CDR3 consists of 16 residues.

This clonotype was counted ten times or more. V and J are TRBV4-3 and TRBJ1-1, with D possibly being TRBD1 (6 bases). V lost 4 bases to trimming and J lost 0 bases, with 12 bases between them. Germline loops: CDR1 LGHNA, CDR2 YSLEER. The length of the CDR3 is 15 residues. As DNA, the CDR3 is TGCGCCAGCAGCCCCCAGGGGATCATGAACACTGAAGCTTTCTTT. Protein sequence: CASSPQGIMNTEAFF.

In its sample, this clonotype was seen a few times. One base away lies a much larger clone, so this may be a sequencing read error. This chain joins TRBV5-6 and TRBJ1-1, with TRBD1 as a possible D gene (5 bases). Trimming took 2 bases from V and 7 from J, leaving 12 bases between them. This CDR3 has 13 amino acids. Per germline, CDR1 SGHDT and CDR2 YYEEEE. CDR3 nucleotides: TGTGCCAGCAGCTTAGACAGATTTGATGAAGCTTTCTTT. Protein sequence: CASSLDRFDEAFF.

This clonotype occurred many times. This chain uses TRBV12-3 or TRBV12-4 with TRBJ1-2; the match to TRBD1 covers 12 bases. Trimming removed 5 bases from V and 7 bases from J; junction bases left unmatched: 5. This CDR3 has 14 amino acids. The CDR3 coding sequence is TGTGCCAGCAGTCGGGACAGGGGGCGCGGTGGCTACACCTTC. It specifies CASSRDRGRGGYTF.

There are a few counts of this clonotype. This chain links TRBV5-1 with TRBJ2-5, with TRBD1 matching over 8 bases. This CDR3 contains 16 residues. CDR1 is SGHRS and CDR2 is YFSETQ in the germline V gene. Unmatched junction bases numbered 13, after V lost 4 bases and J lost 5 bases. The CDR3 region is CASSPGLGQGWETQYF. The CDR3 nucleotides read TGCGCCAGCAGCCCCGGGCTCGGACAGGGTTGGGAGACCCAGTACTTC.

This clonotype was seen many times. The rearrangement links TRBV2 to TRBJ2-2, with 10 nucleotides matching TRBD2. From germline, CDR1 is SNHLY and CDR2 FYNNEI. This CDR3 has 17 amino acids. The J segment lost 6 bases and the V segment lost 4 bases, leaving 11 bases of the junction unmatched. CDR3 coding DNA: TGTGCCAGCAGTGGAGGCAGCGGGGGGGCTTACTCCGGGGAGCTGTTTTTT. Encoded protein: CASSGGSGGAYSGELFF. Complete variable domain (other parts from reference TRBV2 and TRBJ2-2): EPEVTQTPSHQVTQMGQEVILRCVPISNHLYFYWYRQILGQKVEFLVSFYNNEISEKSEIFDDQFSVERPDGSNFTLKIRSTKLEDSAMYFCASSGGSGGAYSGELFFGEGSRLTVL.

The chain joins TRBV7-2 to TRBJ2-7, with a possible D match to TRBD2 (6 bases). Deletions cut 5 bases from V and 7 bases from J, with 18 bases between. Germline CDR1 is SGHTA and CDR2 is FQGNSA. The CDR3 totals 14 residues. The CDR3 DNA follows: TGTGCCAGCAGCCGAGGAGGGACCCTAGGGGAGCAGTACTTC. Its protein product is CASSRGGTLGEQYF.

This clonotype appeared many times. The V gene is TRBV7-3, the J gene TRBJ2-2; tentative D call: TRBD1 (5 bases). Germline assignment: CDR1 SGHTA and CDR2 FQGTGA. Deletions cut 3 bases from V and 1 base from J, with 9 bases between. This CDR3 has 15 residues. The CDR3 DNA sequence: TGTGCCAGCAGCTTTCACGGACAGAACACCGGGGAGCTGTTTTTT. It translates to CASSFHGQNTGELFF.

The CDR3 protein is CASSQGDRYNEQFF. In DNA, the CDR3 is TGTGCCAGCAGCCAAGGGGATCGCTACAATGAGCAGTTCTTC. The chain carries TRBV4-2 and TRBJ2-1; D is unclear. V lost 1 base and J lost 3, with 7 bases in between. From germline, CDR1 is LGHNA and CDR2 YNFKEQ. The CDR3 has 14 amino acids.

At least ten counts were recorded for this clonotype. The chain links TRBV20-1 to TRBJ2-1, with D unresolved. CDR3 length equals 15 residues. The germline V and J ends were trimmed by 0 bases and 0 bases, with 9 bases remaining between them. Germline lookup yields CDR1 DFQATT and CDR2 SNEGSKA (reference sequence). The chain's CDR3 is CSARDRLSSYNEQFF. CDR3 coding DNA: TGCAGTGCTAGAGATCGCCTTAGCTCCTACAATGAGCAGTTCTTC.

This clonotype was seen at least ten times. The rearrangement uses TRBV5-6 and TRBJ1-1; D is possibly TRBD1 (5 bases). The length of the CDR3 is 14 residues. V was shortened by 1 base and J by 1 base, with 8 bases between the two germline ends. Germline values: CDR1 SGHDT, CDR2 YYEEEE. The CDR3: CASSLLGQNTEAFF. The DNA for the CDR3 is TGTGCCAGCAGCTTGCTCGGACAGAACACTGAAGCTTTCTTT.

In this sample, this clonotype turned up many times. The gene calls are TRBV7-2 and TRBJ1-6; possibly TRBD1 for D (5 bases). Germline assignment: CDR1 SGHTA and CDR2 FQGNSA. The V and J ends lost 6 bases and 7 bases respectively, with 13 bases between them. CDR3 length equals 14 residues. The CDR3 here is CASRPDRSNSPLHF. In DNA, the CDR3 is TGTGCCAGCAGGCCCGACAGAAGCAATTCACCCCTCCACTTT.

Note on this clonotype: A read error may account for a junction end that differs from germline. In DNA, the CDR3 is TGTGCCACTTGCAGACACTTATCTGGGGCCAACGTACTGACTTTC. This translates into CATCRHLSGANVLTF. The gene calls are TRBV6-5 and TRBJ2-6; D might be TRBD1 (5 bases). The V gene's germline CDR1 is MNHEY and CDR2 SVGAGI. The CDR3 is made up of 15 amino acids.

This clonotype appeared many times. This rearrangement joins TRBV10-3 to TRBJ1-1; TRBD1 might be the D (5 bases). Per the germline V gene, CDR1 is ENHRY and CDR2 is SYGVKD. The CDR3 length is 12 residues. With 7 bases removed from V and 0 bases from J, the gap between germline ends came to 6 bases. The CDR3: CAIKGVNTEAFF. CDR3 DNA: TGTGCCATCAAAGGGGTGAACACTGAAGCTTTCTTT.

This clonotype was seen ten or more times. The J gene is TRBJ2-3, the V gene TRBV6-2 or TRBV6-3, with 13 bases matching TRBD2. Germline V CDR1 and CDR2: MNHEY, SVGEGT. The CDR3 covers 16 residues. With 6 bases clipped from V and 4 bases from J, the junction kept 7 bases outside the gene matches. CDR3 residues: CASSKWTSGGADTQYF. In nucleotides, the CDR3 is TGTGCCAGCAGCAAATGGACTAGCGGGGGTGCAGATACGCAGTATTTT.